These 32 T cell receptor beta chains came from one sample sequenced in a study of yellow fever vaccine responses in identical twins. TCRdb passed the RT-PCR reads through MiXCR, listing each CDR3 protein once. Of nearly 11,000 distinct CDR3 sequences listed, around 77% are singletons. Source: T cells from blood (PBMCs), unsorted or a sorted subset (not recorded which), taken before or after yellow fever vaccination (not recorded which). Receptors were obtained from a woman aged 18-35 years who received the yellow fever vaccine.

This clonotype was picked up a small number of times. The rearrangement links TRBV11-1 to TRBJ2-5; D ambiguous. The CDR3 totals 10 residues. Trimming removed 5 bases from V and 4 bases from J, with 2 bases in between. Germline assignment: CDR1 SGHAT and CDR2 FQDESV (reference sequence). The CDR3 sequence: CASSIETQYF. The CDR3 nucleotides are TGTGCCAGCAGCATAGAGACCCAGTACTTC.

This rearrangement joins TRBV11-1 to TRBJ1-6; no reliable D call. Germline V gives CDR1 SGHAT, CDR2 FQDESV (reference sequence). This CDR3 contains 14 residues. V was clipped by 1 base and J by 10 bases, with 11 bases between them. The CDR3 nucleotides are TGTGCCAGCAGCTTAGGCGTGGCTGGGTCACCCCTCCACTTT. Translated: CASSLGVAGSPLHF.

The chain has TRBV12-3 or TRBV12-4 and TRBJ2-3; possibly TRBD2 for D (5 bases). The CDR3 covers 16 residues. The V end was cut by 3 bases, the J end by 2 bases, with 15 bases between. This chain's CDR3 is CASSFGGFNPTDTQYF. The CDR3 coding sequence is TGTGCCAGCAGTTTCGGAGGATTTAATCCCACAGATACGCAGTATTTT.

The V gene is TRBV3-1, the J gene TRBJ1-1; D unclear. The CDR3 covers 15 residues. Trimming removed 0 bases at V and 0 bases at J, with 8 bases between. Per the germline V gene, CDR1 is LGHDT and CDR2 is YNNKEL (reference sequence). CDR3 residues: CASSQDQAMNTEAFF. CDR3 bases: TGTGCCAGCAGCCAAGATCAGGCCATGAACACTGAAGCTTTCTTT.

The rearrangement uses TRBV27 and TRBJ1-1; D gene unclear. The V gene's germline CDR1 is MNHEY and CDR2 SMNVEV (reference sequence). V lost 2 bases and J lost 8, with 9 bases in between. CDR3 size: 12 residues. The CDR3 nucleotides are TGTGCCAGCAGTTTAGGCTCGGGGGAAGCTTTCTTT. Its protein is CASSLGSGEAFF.

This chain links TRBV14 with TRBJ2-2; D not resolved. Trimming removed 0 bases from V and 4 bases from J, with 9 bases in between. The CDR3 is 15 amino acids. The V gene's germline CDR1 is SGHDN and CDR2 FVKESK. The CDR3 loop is CASSQEVRLTGELFF. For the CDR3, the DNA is TGTGCCAGCAGCCAAGAAGTACGTCTCACCGGGGAGCTGTTTTTT.

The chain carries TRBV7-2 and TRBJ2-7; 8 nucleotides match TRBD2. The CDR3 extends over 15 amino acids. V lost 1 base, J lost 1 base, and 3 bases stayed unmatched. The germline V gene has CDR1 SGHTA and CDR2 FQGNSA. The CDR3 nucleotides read TGTGCCAGCAGCTTAGGGCTAGCGGGTTCCTACGAGCAGTACTTC. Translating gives CASSLGLAGSYEQYF. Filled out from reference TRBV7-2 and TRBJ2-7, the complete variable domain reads GAGVSQSPSNKVTEKGKDVELRCDPISGHTALYWYRQSLGQGLEFLIYFQGNSAPDKSGLPSDRFSAERTGGSVSTLTIQRTQQEDSAVYLCASSLGLAGSYEQYFGPGTRLTVT.

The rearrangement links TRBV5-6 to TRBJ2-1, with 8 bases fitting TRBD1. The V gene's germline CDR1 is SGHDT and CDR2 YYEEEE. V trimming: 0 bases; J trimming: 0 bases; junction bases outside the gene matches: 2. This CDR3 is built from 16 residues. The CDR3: CASSLGTGSSYNEQFF. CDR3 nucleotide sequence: TGTGCCAGCAGCTTGGGGACAGGGAGCTCCTACAATGAGCAGTTCTTC.

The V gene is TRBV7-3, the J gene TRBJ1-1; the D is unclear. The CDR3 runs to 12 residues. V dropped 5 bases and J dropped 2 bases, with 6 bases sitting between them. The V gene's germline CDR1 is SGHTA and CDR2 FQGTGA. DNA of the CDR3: TGTGCCAGCAGCCGCGGTAACACTGAAGCTTTCTTT. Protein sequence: CASSRGNTEAFF.

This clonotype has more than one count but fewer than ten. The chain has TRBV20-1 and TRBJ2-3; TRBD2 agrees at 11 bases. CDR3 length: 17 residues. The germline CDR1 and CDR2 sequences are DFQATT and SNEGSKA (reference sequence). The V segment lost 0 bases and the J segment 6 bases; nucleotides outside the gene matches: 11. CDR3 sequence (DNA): TGCAGTGCTAGAGATTTAGTACTAGCGGGAGATTTTGATACGCAGTATTTT. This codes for CSARDLVLAGDFDTQYF.

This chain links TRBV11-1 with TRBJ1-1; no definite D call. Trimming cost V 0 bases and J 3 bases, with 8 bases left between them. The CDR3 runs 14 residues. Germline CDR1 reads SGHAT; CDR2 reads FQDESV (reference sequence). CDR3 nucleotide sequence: TGTGCCAGCAGCTTAGCTGAACATTACACTGAAGCTTTCTTT. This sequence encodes CASSLAEHYTEAFF.

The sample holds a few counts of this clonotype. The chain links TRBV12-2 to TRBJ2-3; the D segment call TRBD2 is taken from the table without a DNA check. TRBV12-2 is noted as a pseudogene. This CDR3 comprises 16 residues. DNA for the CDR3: TGTGCAAGTCGCTCTCGGACTAGCGGAGACACAGATACGCAGTATTTT. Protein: CASRSRTSGDTDTQYF.

CDR3 sequence: CASSPSRDRGTNEKLFF. CDR3 nucleotides: TGTGCCAGCAGTCCGTCCCGGGACAGGGGAACTAATGAAAAACTGTTTTTT. The chain couples TRBV27 to TRBJ1-4; 10 nucleotides agree with TRBD1. The CDR3 extends over 17 amino acids. CDR1 and CDR2 from the germline V gene are MNHEY and SMNVEV (reference sequence). The ends lost 5 bases at V and 1 base at J; junction bases unmatched: 7.

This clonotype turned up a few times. The CDR3 protein is CASSFYSGRLGYEQYF. The CDR3 DNA reads as TGTGCCAGCAGTTTCTATAGCGGGAGGCTTGGGTACGAGCAGTACTTC. The rearrangement uses TRBV12-3 or TRBV12-4 and TRBJ2-7, with TRBD2 matching over 10 bases. V lost 3 bases, J lost 4 bases, and 9 bases stayed unmatched. CDR3 length equals 16 residues.

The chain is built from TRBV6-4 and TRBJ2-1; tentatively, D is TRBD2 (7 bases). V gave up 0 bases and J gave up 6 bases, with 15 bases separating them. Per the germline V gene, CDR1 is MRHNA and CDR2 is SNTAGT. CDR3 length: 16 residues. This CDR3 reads CASSDSAGEGSNEQFF. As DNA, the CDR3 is TGTGCCAGCAGTGACTCGGCAGGGGAGGGTTCCAATGAGCAGTTCTTC.

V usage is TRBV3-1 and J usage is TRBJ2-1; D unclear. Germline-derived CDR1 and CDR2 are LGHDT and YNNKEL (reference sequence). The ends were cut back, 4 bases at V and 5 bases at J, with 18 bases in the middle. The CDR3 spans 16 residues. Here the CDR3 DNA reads TGTGCCAGCAGCCCTCCCCTGGGTTTTATCGACAATGAGCAGTTCTTC. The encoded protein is CASSPPLGFIDNEQFF.

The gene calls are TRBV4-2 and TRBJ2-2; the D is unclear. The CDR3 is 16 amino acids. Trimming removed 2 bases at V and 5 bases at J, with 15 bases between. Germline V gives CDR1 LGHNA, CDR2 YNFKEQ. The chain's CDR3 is CASSQRSLGPTGELFF. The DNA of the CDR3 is TGTGCCAGCAGCCAACGCTCCCTTGGCCCGACCGGGGAGCTGTTTTTT.

The CDR3 nucleotides read TGTGCCAGCAGCCAAGGCCGCTCCTACTACGAGCAGTACTTC. This gives the protein CASSQGRSYYEQYF. The J gene is TRBJ2-7, the V gene TRBV13; D is uncertain. Trimming shortened V by 5 bases and J by 3 bases, and 14 bases separated the two germline ends. The CDR3 has 14 residues. Germline CDR1 PRHDT, CDR2 FYEKMQ (reference sequence).

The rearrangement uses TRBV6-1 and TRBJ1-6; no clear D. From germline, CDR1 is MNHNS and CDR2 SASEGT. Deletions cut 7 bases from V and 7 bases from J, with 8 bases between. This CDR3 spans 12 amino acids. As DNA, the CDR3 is TGTGCCAGCATGGGCGAGAATTCACCCCTCCACTTT. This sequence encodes CASMGENSPLHF.

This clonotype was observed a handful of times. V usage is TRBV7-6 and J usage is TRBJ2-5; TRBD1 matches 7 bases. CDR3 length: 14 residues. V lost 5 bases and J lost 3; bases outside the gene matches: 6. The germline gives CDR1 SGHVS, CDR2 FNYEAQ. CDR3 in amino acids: CASSLGTVKETQYF. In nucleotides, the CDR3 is TGTGCCAGCAGCCTAGGGACAGTTAAAGAGACCCAGTACTTC. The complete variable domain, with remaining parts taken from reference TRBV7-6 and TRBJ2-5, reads GAGVSQSPRYKVTKRGQDVALRCDPISGHVSLYWYRQALGQGPEFLTYFNYEAQQDKSGLPNDRFSAERPEGSISTLTIQRTEQRDSAMYRCASSLGTVKETQYFGPGTRLLVL.

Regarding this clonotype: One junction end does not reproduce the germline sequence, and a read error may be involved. The CDR3 sequence: CSVEEVARENSGANVLTF. Written as DNA, the CDR3 is TGCAGCGTGGAAGAGGTTGCCAGGGAAAACTCTGGGGCCAACGTCCTGACTTTC. This chain uses TRBV29-1 with TRBJ2-6; D is perhaps TRBD1 (5 bases). CDR1 is SQVTM and CDR2 is ANQGSEA in the germline V gene. The length of the CDR3 is 18 residues.

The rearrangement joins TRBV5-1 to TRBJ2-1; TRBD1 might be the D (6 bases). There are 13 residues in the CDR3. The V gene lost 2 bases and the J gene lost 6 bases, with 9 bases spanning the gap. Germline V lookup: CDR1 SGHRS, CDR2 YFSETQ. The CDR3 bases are TGCGCCAGCAGCTTTGGCAGGGGCAATGAGCAGTTCTTC. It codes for CASSFGRGNEQFF.

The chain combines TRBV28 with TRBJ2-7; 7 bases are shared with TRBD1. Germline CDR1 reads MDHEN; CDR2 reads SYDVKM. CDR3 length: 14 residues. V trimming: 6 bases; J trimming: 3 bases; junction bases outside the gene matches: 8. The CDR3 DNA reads TGTGCCAGCAGCACGACAGGGACCTTCTACGAGCAGTACTTC. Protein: CASSTTGTFYEQYF.

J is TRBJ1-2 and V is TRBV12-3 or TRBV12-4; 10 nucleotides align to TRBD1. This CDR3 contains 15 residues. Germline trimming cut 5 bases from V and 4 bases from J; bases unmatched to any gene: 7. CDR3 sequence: CASSPGTGVRYGYTF. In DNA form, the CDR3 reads TGTGCCAGCAGTCCGGGGACAGGGGTTCGCTATGGCTACACCTTC.

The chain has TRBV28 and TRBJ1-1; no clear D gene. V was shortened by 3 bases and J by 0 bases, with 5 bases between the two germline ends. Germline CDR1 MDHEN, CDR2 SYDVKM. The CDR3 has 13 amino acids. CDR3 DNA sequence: TGTGCCAGCAGTTTGACCCTGAACACTGAAGCTTTCTTT. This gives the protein CASSLTLNTEAFF.

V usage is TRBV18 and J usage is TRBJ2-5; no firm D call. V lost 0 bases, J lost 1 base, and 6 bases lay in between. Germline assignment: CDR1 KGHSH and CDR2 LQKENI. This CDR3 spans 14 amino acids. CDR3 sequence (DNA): TGTGCCAGCTCACCACCCCCCAGCCAAGAGACCCAGTACTTC. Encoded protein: CASSPPPSQETQYF.

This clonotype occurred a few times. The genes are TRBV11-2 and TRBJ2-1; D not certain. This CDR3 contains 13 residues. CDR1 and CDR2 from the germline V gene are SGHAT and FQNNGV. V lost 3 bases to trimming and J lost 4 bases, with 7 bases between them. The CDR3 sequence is CASSFDQYNEQFF. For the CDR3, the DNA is TGTGCCAGCAGCTTTGATCAGTACAATGAGCAGTTCTTC.

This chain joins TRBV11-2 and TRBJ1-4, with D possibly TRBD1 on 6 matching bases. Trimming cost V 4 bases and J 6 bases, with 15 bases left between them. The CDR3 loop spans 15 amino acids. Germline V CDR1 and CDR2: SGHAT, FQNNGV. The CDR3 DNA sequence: TGTGCCAGCAGCTCTTCCAGGGGATTTTATGAAAAACTGTTTTTT. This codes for CASSSSRGFYEKLFF.

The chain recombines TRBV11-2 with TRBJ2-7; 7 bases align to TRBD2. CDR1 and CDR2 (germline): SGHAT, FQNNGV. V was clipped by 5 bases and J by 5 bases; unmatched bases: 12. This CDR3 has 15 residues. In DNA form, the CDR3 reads TGTGCCAGCAGCCTCTCCGGGACTATGGCCCACGAGCAGTACGTC. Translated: CASSLSGTMAHEQYV.

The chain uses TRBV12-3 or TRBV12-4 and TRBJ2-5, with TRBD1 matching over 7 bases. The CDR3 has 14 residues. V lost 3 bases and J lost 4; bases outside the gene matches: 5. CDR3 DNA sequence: TGTGCCAGCAGTTTGAAGGGGGCTATAGAGACCCAGTACTTC. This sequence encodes CASSLKGAIETQYF.

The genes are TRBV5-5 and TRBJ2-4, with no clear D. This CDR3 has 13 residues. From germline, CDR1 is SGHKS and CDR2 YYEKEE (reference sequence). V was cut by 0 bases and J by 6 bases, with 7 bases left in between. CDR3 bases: TGTGCCAGCAGCTTGGTGTCCTCAAACATTCAGTACTTC. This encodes CASSLVSSNIQYF.

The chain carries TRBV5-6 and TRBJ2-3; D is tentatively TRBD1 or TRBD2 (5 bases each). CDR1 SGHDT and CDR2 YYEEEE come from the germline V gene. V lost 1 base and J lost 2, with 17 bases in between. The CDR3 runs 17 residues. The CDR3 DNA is TGTGCCAGCAGCTTGTGGGACGGCTATATGCTCACAGATACGCAGTATTTT. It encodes CASSLWDGYMLTDTQYF.